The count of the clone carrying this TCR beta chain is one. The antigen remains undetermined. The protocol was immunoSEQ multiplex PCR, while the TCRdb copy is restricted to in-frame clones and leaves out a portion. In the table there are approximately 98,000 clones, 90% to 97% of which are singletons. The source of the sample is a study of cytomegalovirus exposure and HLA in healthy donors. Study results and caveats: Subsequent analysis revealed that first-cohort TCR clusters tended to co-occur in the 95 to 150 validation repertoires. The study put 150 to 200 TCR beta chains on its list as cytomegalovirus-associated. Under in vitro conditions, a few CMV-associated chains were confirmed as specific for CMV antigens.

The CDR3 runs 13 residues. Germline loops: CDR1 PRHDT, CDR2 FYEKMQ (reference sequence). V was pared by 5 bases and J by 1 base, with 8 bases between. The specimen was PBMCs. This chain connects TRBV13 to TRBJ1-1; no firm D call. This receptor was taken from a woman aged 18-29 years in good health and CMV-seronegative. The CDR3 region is CASSLNRNTEAFF. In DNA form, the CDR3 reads TGTGCCAGCAGCCTAAATAGGAACACTGAAGCTTTCTTT.